This entry lists 29 T cell receptor delta chains sequenced from one sample in a study of γδ T cells in repeated Plasmodium falciparum infection. Flow sorting of PBMC yielded separate Vgamma9/Vdelta2+ and Vdelta2-negative gammadelta T cell populations for bulk repertoire analysis. TCRdb redid the clone calls on the multiplex PCR reads with CATT. The repertoire consists of roughly 48,000 delta-chain clones, with 1.5% to 2% occurring once and the leading ten covering 8.6%. Sample: gamma-delta T cells from blood. These TCRs come from a pool of human donors (malaria-infected and uninfected, not separated).

Note on this clone: The TCRdb record carries a much larger clone's protein, which differs from this DNA's translation at residue 11; a read error is the likely cause, and the protein listed here is the DNA translation. The chain recombines TRDV1 with TRDJ1; tentative D call: TRDD3 (6 bases). Matching the DNA to germline supplied the J gene, which TCRdb does not give. The CDR3 is 21 residues long. The V gene lost 1 base and the J gene lost 2 bases, with 29 bases spanning the gap. Germline-derived CDR1 and CDR2 are TSWWSYY and QGS. The CDR3 bases are TGTGCTCTTGGGGAACATATGGCGGCCTACTTGGGGGCCCGGTGGACCGATAAACTCATCTTT. Its protein is CALGEHMAAYLGARWTDKLIF.

About this clone itself: It is likely a read error: a sequence one base away is far more abundant. Different DNA sequences within this sample yield the same CDR3. The chain recombines TRDV1 with TRDJ1, with D possibly being TRDD3 (6 bases). TCRdb is silent on the J gene; assignment here came from matching the DNA to germline. V was trimmed by 2 bases and J by 3 bases, leaving 22 bases between them. There are 18 residues in the CDR3. Per germline, CDR1 TSWWSYY and CDR2 QGS. This CDR3 reads CALGESRVRLGIPDKLIF. The CDR3 DNA is TGTGCTCTTGGGGAAAGTCGGGTGCGTTTGGGGATTCCCGATAAACTCATCTTT.

Turning to this clone: TCRdb has a much larger clone's protein, which differs at residue 16 from the translation of this DNA, likely because of a read error; what is shown is the protein translated from the DNA. V and J are TRDV2 and TRDJ1, with 9 nucleotides matching TRDD3. As TCRdb names no J gene, one was assigned here on the basis of a DNA match to germline. CDR3 length: 19 amino acids. Germline V gives CDR1 GEAIGNYY, CDR2 EKD. As DNA, the CDR3 is TGTGCCTGTGACTCTCTAACTGGGGGACAGACTGAGTACACCGATGAACTCATCTTT. Translated, it gives CACDSLTGGQTEYTDELIF.

At least ten counts were recorded for this clone. Other DNA sequences from this sample encode an identical CDR3 as well. This chain uses TRDV3 with TRDJ1; 8 nucleotides agree with TRDD3. V lost 4 bases to trimming and J lost 0 bases; unmatched junction nucleotides: 25. CDR3 length: 20 residues. From germline, CDR1 is TVYSNPD and CDR2 GDNSRS (reference sequence). The CDR3 loop is CASFGPDSTGGRFYTDKLIF. In DNA form, the CDR3 reads TGTGCCTCCTTTGGTCCCGATAGTACTGGGGGGAGGTTCTACACCGATAAACTCATCTTT.

About this clone itself: TCRdb pairs this DNA with a much larger clone's protein that differs at residue 10, likely a read error; the protein shown was translated from the DNA. The V gene is TRDV1, the J gene TRDJ1; tentatively, D is TRDD3 (5 bases). CDR1 is TSWWSYY and CDR2 is QGS in the germline V gene. The CDR3 runs 19 residues. The ends were cut back, 1 base at V and 2 bases at J, with 23 bases in the middle. CDR3 nucleotides: TGTGCTCTTGGGGAACCTTTTCCACTCATGCTGGGTGGGACCGATAAACTCATCTTT. Protein sequence: CALGEPFPLMLGGTDKLIF.

On this clone: With only one base between it and a far larger clone, this is likely a read error. In the same sample, other DNA sequences code for this CDR3. The J gene has no call, while the V gene is TRDV1; the table's D call, TRDD3, has no DNA check behind it. Germline V gene lookup returns CDR1 TSWWSYY and CDR2 QGS. CDR3 size: 22 residues. DNA for the CDR3: TGTGCTCTTGGGGAATCCTTCTCTTCCTCGCTACTGGGGGATACTGGGACCGATAAACTTATCTTT. Its protein is CALGESFSSSLLGDTGTDKLIF.

This clone has a handful of counts. The TCRdb protein, from a much larger clone, departs from this DNA's translation at residue 11, likely by read error; the protein shown derives from the DNA. The chain's CDR3 is CALYKDWWGLADKPIF. DNA for the CDR3: TGTGCTCTGTATAAGGACTGGTGGGGATTGGCCGATAAACCCATCTTT. No J gene was assigned, while the V gene was called as TRDV1; the table's D call of TRDD3 was not tested on the DNA. Germline V gene sequence: CDR1 TSWWSYY, CDR2 QGS. The CDR3 runs 16 residues.

This clone was observed a handful of times. TCRdb shows a much larger clone's protein in place of this DNA's translation, and the two differ at residue 9, likely through a read error; the protein shown is translated from the DNA. This chain joins TRDV2 and TRDJ1; 10 bases line up with TRDD3. TCRdb does not report a J gene; here it was assigned by matching the DNA to germline references. CDR1 is GEAIGNYY and CDR2 is EKD in the germline V gene. The junction had 5 bases not matched to a gene; V was cut back by 1 base and J by 7 bases. This CDR3 has 14 amino acids. The CDR3 loop is CACDTGGYRGKLIF. CDR3 nucleotide sequence: TGTGCCTGTGACACTGGGGGATACAGGGGTAAACTCATCTTT.

Regarding this clone: The protein TCRdb lists belongs to a much larger clone and differs from this DNA's translation at residue 12, which points to a read error; the protein shown is made from the DNA. The J segment was not called; the V segment is TRDV2; the D segment call TRDD3 is taken from the table without a DNA check. The CDR3 is made up of 14 amino acids. The germline V gene encodes CDR1 GEAIGNYY and CDR2 EKD. The CDR3 DNA sequence: TGTGCCTGTGACACCGTACTGGGTCCCGATAAACCCATCTTT. Translating it yields CACDTVLGPDKPIF.

By its share, this clone is medium-sized. At the DNA level, this CDR3 is encoded by other sequences in the same sample as well. The V gene is TRDV1, the J gene TRDJ1; TRDD3 agrees at 7 bases. Losses at the gene ends were 2 bases for V and 0 bases for J; bases not matched to a gene: 6. Germline V gives CDR1 TSWWSYY, CDR2 QGS. This CDR3 region has 16 residues. The CDR3 reads CALGEARLGDTDKLIF. DNA of the CDR3: TGTGCTCTTGGGGAAGCCCGGCTGGGGGACACCGATAAACTCATCTTT.

This clone came up a few times. TCRdb assigns this DNA the protein of a much larger clone, which departs from its translation at residue 6; this likely reflects a read error, and the protein shown comes from translating the DNA. Other nucleotide sequences from this sample produce the same CDR3. The rearrangement links TRDV1 to TRDJ1; the D is unclear. This CDR3 region has 19 residues. V lost 6 bases to trimming and J lost 0 bases, with 26 bases between them. Per the germline V gene, CDR1 is TSWWSYY and CDR2 is QGS. The CDR3 sequence: CALGRALVGTKPYTDKLIF. DNA of the CDR3: TGTGCTCTTGGTCGTGCACTTGTCGGGACCAAACCTTACACCGATAAACTCATCTTT.

There are many counts of this clone. V is TRDV1 and J is TRDJ1, with a weak D call TRDD3 (6 bases). This CDR3 spans 14 amino acids. Germline loops: CDR1 TSWWSYY, CDR2 QGS. Between the trimmed V and J ends, which lost 4 bases and 0 bases, there was a span of 9 bases. DNA of the CDR3: TGTGCTCTTGGGGGTCCTGGGGACACCGATAAACTCATCTTT. Amino acids: CALGGPGDTDKLIF.

This clone turned up a few times. The TCRdb record carries a much larger clone's protein, which differs from this DNA's translation at residue 6; a read error is the likely cause, and the protein listed here is the DNA translation. The gene calls are TRDV1 and TRDJ1; D is perhaps TRDD3 (6 bases). Because TCRdb records no J gene, it was assigned here through a match of the DNA to germline. CDR1 and CDR2 from the germline V gene are TSWWSYY and QGS. The CDR3 loop spans 21 amino acids. V lost 2 bases and J lost 0, with 28 bases in between. The CDR3 loop reads CALGEEGRPWTKWGYTDKLIF. The CDR3 coding sequence is TGTGCTCTTGGGGAAGAAGGCCGACCATGGACTAAATGGGGGTACACCGATAAACTCATCTTT.

This clone was observed a few times. This likely stems from a read error, as it lies one base from a far larger clone. Additional DNA sequences in this sample encode the identical CDR3. The chain combines TRDV1 with TRDJ1, with TRDD3 matching 8 bases. The J gene, absent from TCRdb, was called here by matching the DNA to germline. Germline assignment: CDR1 TSWWSYY and CDR2 QGS. The CDR3 is 22 amino acids. The DNA for the CDR3 is TGTGCTCTTGGGGAACTAGCTTTCTACTGGGGACTGGGGGTCTCTAACACTGATAAACTCATCTTT. Protein sequence: CALGELAFYWGLGVSNTDKLIF.

On this clone itself: TCRdb records a much larger clone's protein for this DNA, with a difference at residue 5 that likely arises from a read error; the protein given is the translation of the DNA. The chain joins TRDV1 to TRDJ1; D is unresolved. No J gene is reported in TCRdb; it was inferred here by comparing the DNA with germline. V was shortened by 4 bases and J by 0 bases, with 24 bases between the two germline ends. CDR1 is TSWWSYY and CDR2 is QGS in the germline V gene. CDR3 length: 19 residues. DNA of the CDR3: TGTGCTCTTGGGGGACGGGAGATTCTCTCGGTGTTGTACACCGATAAACTCATCTTT. The encoded protein is CALGGREILSVLYTDKLIF.

By sample share, this clone is medium-sized. Additional DNA sequences in this sample encode the identical CDR3. The V call is TRDV1, the J call TRDJ1, with TRDD3 matching over 12 bases. V gave up 4 bases and J gave up 0 bases; unmatched junction bases: 27. Germline V gene sequence: CDR1 TSWWSYY, CDR2 QGS. The CDR3 runs to 24 residues. The CDR3 here is CALGVNFPNPDWGILERNTDKLIF. As DNA, the CDR3 is TGTGCTCTTGGGGTGAACTTCCCAAACCCTGACTGGGGGATACTTGAGCGGAACACCGATAAACTCATCTTT.

In its sample, this clone was seen a few times. A read error likely explains this, since a far larger clone differs by one base. Distinct nucleotide sequences in the sample also encode this CDR3. This sequence joins TRDV1 and TRDJ1, with 8 bases identical to TRDD3. Germline loops: CDR1 TSWWSYY, CDR2 QGS. The V gene end was trimmed by 5 bases and the J gene end by 0 bases; junction bases not matched to a gene: 26. The CDR3 runs to 22 residues. The CDR3 region is CALGTHGNFIKLGDLYTDKLIF. Here the CDR3 DNA reads TGTGCTCTTGGGACCCACGGGAATTTTATTAAGCTGGGGGACTTGTACACCGATAAACTCATCTTT.

This clone was seen more than once but under ten times. A far larger clone is just one base off, so this is likely a read error. Other DNA variants within this sample encode the same CDR3. The V gene corresponds to TRDV1; no J gene was called; the table assigns TRDD3, which was not confirmed against the DNA. The germline V gene encodes CDR1 TSWWSYY and CDR2 QGS. The CDR3 is made up of 19 amino acids. The CDR3 spells CALGELLGGRTLVTDKLIF. In nucleotides, the CDR3 is TGTGCTCTTGGGGAACTATTGGGAGGTAGGACCCTCGTCACCGATAAGCTCATCTTT.

For this clone: A far larger clone is only one base removed, so a read error is likely. Other DNA sequences in the same sample also yield this CDR3. CDR3 in DNA: TGTGCTCTTGGGGACCGAAGCGGTGGCCATTCCTGGGACACCAGACAGATGTTTTTC. Translated, it gives CALGDRSGGHSWDTRQMFF. This sequence joins TRDV1 and TRDJ3; D may match TRDD2 or TRDD3 (5 bases each). The J gene, left out of TCRdb, was set here by checking the DNA against germline. CDR3 length equals 19 residues. Per the germline V gene, CDR1 is TSWWSYY and CDR2 is QGS.

As to this clone: A single base is all that separates this from a far larger clone, so a read error is likely. Distinct nucleotide sequences in the sample also encode this CDR3. The chain has TRDV1 and TRDJ1; 8 bases match TRDD3. No J segment appears in TCRdb, so it was assigned here by matching the sequence to germline. The CDR3 is 24 residues long. In germline, CDR1 is TSWWSYY, CDR2 QGS. The CDR3 here is CALGELTLGDYWYWGAQYTDKLIF. CDR3 nucleotides: TGTGCTCTTGGGGAACTAACTCTGGGGGACTACTGGTACTGGGGGGCCCAGTACACTGATAAACTCATCTTT.

This clone was recorded at least ten times. The V call is TRDV2, the J call TRDJ1; TRDD3 aligns across 9 bases. The CDR3 has 18 amino acids. The germline V gene has CDR1 GEAIGNYY and CDR2 EKD. J gave up 0 bases and V 0 bases, and 10 bases lay outside the gene matches. The CDR3 coding sequence is TGTGCCTGTGACACCGTAGAGGCTGGGGGATCTTACACCGATAAACTCATCTTT. Its protein product is CACDTVEAGGSYTDKLIF.

This clone appeared many times. This CDR3 is CALGECPGLPRAAGGTDKLIF. CDR3 nucleotide sequence: TGTGCTCTTGGGGAATGTCCCGGACTTCCTAGAGCTGCTGGGGGGACCGATAAACTCATCTTT. The chain links TRDV1 to TRDJ1, with D perhaps assigned TRDD2 or TRDD3 (7 bases each). V shed 2 bases and J shed 2 bases, with 30 bases lying between them. CDR3 length: 21 amino acids. CDR1 and CDR2 (germline): TSWWSYY, QGS.

This clone was detected a few times. A far larger clone is off by one base, so a read error is likely. The same CDR3 is also encoded by other DNA sequences in this sample. The chain recombines TRDV2 with TRDJ3; 10 bases agree with TRDD3. The J gene comes from matching the DNA to germline here; TCRdb lacks it. Germline V gives CDR1 GEAIGNYY, CDR2 EKD. The length of the CDR3 is 17 residues. The CDR3 region is CACDTGGYSWDTRQMFF. The CDR3 DNA reads as TGTGCCTGTGACACTGGGGGATACTCCTGGGACACCCGGCAGATGTTTTTC.

With respect to this clone: A far larger clone is one base from this, pointing to a likely read error. In the same sample, other DNA sequences code for this CDR3. The gene calls are TRDV1 and TRDJ2; the D is unclear. The CDR3 totals 22 residues. V was shortened by 0 bases and J by 6 bases, with 32 bases between the two germline ends. Germline CDR1 is TSWWSYY and CDR2 is QGS. CDR3 sequence reads: CALGELATTLRSERQRAAQLFF. The CDR3 coding sequence is TGTGCTCTTGGGGAACTAGCTACCACTTTGCGGTCGGAACGCCAAAGGGCAGCACAACTCTTCTTT.

This clone was picked up a small number of times. The protein TCRdb gives is from a much larger clone and does not agree with this DNA's translation at residue 3, likely a read error; the protein shown here comes from the DNA. The chain combines TRDV1 with TRDJ1; 11 bases fit TRDD3. TCRdb carries no J gene annotation; the J gene was assigned here by matching the DNA with germline. The CDR3 is made up of 19 amino acids. Germline CDR1 TSWWSYY, CDR2 QGS. CDR3 protein: CAFGERLVLGDRYTDKLIF. The CDR3 DNA sequence: TGTGCTTTTGGGGAACGGTTAGTACTGGGGGATAGGTACACCGATAAACTCATCTTT.

This clone occurred a few times. The amino acid sequence in TCRdb belongs to a much larger clone and departs from this DNA's translation at residue 13, likely a sequencing read error; the sequence shown is translated from the DNA. TRDV1 is the V gene, and the J gene was not called; the table calls TRDD2, which could not be checked here. This CDR3 has 15 residues. From germline, CDR1 is TSWWSYY and CDR2 QGS. Written as DNA, the CDR3 is TGTGCTCTTGGGGCTGCCTTCCTGTTTCAGGGAAAACCCATCTTT. Its protein product is CALGAAFLFQGKPIF.

Points on this clone: A far larger clone is a single base away, which makes a read error likely. The sample holds other DNA sequences that translate to the same CDR3. The CDR3 bases are TGTGCTCTTAGTCCTAGGAGGTCCCGGGTCGACCCGACCTCGTACACCGACAAACTCATCTTT. The encoded protein is CALSPRRSRVDPTSYTDKLIF. The chain recombines TRDV1 with TRDJ1, with D perhaps TRDD2 (5 bases). Here the J gene came from matching the DNA to germline, since TCRdb omits it. The CDR3 contains 21 residues. Per germline, CDR1 TSWWSYY and CDR2 QGS.

The table lists this clone with many counts. The chain recombines TRDV2 with TRDJ1; 9 positions match TRDD3. J gave up 4 bases and V 1 base, and 15 bases lay outside the gene matches. The germline V gene encodes CDR1 GEAIGNYY and CDR2 EKD. This CDR3 has 18 residues. For the CDR3, the DNA is TGTGCCTGTGACACGATCCTTACACTGGGGGACCGTAACGATAAACTCATCTTT. This encodes CACDTILTLGDRNDKLIF.

With regard to this clone: For this DNA, TCRdb reports the protein of a much larger clone, which diverges at residue 7, most likely from a read error; the protein presented here is translated directly from the DNA. The chain is built from TRDV1 and TRDJ1; D is ambiguous. No J gene is reported in TCRdb; it was inferred here by comparing the DNA with germline. CDR1 is TSWWSYY, CDR2 QGS, per germline. V lost 8 bases and J 1 base, leaving 11 bases between the germline ends. The CDR3 contains 13 residues. CDR3 protein: CALTPQSTDKLIF. In DNA form, the CDR3 reads TGTGCTCTTACTCCTCAGTCCACCGATAAACTCATCTTT.